This TCR beta chain was sequenced in a study of T cell changes during pregnancy in multiple sclerosis. This CDR3 comprises 16 residues. Looked up from germline, CDR1 is MGHDK and CDR2 is SYGVNS. With V trimmed by 3 bases and J by 3 bases, 8 bases remained unmatched. Here immunoSEQ multiplex PCR was the method, and the copy in TCRdb shows in-frame clones only, minus some. The profile shows about 46,000 clones, roughly 93% of them singletons. The TCR comes from a female donor in good health, enrolled as a control in a pregnancy study. The rearrangement uses TRBV25-1 and TRBJ1-1; 9 bases align to TRBD1. The source material was CD4+ T cells from peripheral blood mononuclear cells, sampled in the second trimester of pregnancy. The CDR3 spells CASSDGTGQFDTEAFF. Written as DNA, the CDR3 is TGTGCCAGCAGTGACGGGACAGGGCAGTTCGACACTGAAGCTTTCTTT.